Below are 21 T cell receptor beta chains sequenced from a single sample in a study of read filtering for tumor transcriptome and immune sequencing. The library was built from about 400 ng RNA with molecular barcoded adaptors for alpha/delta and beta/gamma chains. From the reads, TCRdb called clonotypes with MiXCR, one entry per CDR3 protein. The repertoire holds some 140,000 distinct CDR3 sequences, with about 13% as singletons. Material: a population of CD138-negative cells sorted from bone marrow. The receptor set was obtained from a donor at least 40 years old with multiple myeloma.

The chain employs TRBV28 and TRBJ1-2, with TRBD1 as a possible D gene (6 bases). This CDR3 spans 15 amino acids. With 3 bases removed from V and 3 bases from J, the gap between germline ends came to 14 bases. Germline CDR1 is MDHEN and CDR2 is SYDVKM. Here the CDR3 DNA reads TGTGCCAGCAGTTTGGGGAGGGGGGCGGACTATGGCTACACCTTC. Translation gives CASSLGRGADYGYTF.

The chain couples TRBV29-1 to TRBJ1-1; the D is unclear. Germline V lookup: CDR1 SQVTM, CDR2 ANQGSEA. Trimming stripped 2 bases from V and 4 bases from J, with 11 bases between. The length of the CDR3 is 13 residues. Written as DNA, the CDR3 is TGCAGCGTTGAACCGGGGTCGGGCACTGAAGCTTTCTTT. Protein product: CSVEPGSGTEAFF. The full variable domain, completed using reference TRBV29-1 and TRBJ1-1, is SAVISQKPSRDICQRGTSLTIQCQVDSQVTMMFWYRQQPGQSLTLIATANQGSEATYESGFVIDKFPISRPNLTFSTLTVSNMSPEDSSIYLCSVEPGSGTEAFFGQGTRLTVV.

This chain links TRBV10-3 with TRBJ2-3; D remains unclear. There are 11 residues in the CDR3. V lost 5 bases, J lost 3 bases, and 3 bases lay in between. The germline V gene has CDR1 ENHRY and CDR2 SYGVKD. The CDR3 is CAISWTDTQYF. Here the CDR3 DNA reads TGTGCCATCAGTTGGACAGATACGCAGTATTTT.

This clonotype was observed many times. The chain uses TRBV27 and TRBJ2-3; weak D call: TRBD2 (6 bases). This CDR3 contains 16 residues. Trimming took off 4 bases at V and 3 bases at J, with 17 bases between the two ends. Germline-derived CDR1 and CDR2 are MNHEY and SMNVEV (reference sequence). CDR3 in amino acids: CASSSPGAGRTDTQYF. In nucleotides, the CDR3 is TGTGCCAGCAGTTCCCCCGGGGCGGGGCGGACAGATACGCAGTATTTT.

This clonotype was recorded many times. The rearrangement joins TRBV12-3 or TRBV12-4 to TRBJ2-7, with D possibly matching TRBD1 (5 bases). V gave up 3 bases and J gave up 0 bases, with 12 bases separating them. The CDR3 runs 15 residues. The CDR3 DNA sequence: TGTGCCAGCAGTTTTTATCTAGACAGCTCCTACGAGCAGTACTTC. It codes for CASSFYLDSSYEQYF.

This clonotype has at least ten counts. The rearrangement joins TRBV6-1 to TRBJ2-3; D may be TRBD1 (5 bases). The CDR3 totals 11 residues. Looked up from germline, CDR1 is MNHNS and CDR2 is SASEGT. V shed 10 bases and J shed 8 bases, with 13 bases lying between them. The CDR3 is CATDGQGTQYF. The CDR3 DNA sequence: TGTGCCACAGACGGTCAGGGTACGCAGTATTTT.

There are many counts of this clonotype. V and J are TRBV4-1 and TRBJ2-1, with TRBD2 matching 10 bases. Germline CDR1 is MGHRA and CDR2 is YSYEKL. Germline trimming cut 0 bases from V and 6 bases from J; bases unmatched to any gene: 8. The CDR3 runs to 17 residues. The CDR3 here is CASSQDALASGSNEQFF. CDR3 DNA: TGCGCCAGCAGCCAAGACGCCCTGGCTAGCGGGAGCAATGAGCAGTTCTTC.

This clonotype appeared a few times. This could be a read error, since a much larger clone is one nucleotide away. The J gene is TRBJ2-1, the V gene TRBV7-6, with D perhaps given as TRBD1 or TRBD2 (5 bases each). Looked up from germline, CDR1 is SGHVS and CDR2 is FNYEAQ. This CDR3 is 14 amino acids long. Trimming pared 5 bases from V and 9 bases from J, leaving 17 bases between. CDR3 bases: TGTGCCAGCAGCCCGGGACCCCGGACCACTGAGCAGTTCTTC. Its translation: CASSPGPRTTEQFF.

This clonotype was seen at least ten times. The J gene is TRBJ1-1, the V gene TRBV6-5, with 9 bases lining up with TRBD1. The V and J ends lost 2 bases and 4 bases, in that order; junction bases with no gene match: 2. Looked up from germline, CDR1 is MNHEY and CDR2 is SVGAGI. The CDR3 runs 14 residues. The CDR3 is CASSYKDRGTEAFF. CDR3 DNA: TGTGCCAGCAGTTACAAGGACAGGGGCACTGAAGCTTTCTTT.

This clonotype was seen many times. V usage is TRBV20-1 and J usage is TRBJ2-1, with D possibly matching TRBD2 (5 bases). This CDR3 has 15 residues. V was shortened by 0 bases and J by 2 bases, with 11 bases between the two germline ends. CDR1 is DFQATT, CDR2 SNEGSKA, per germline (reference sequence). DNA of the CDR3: TGCAGTGCTAGAGATCAACCGGGGACCTACAATGAGCAGTTCTTC. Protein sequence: CSARDQPGTYNEQFF.

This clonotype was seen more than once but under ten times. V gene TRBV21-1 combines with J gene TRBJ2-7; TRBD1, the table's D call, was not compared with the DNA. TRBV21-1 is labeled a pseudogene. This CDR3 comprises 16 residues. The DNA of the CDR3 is TGTGCCAGCAGCACCCATCCGGGACGGAGCTCCTACGAGCAGTACTTC. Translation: CASSTHPGRSSYEQYF.

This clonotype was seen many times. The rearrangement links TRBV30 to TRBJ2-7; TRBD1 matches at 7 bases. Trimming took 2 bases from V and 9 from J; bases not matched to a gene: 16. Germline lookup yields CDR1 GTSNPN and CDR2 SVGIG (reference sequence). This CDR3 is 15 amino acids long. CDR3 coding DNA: TGTGCCTGGAGTCGACAGGGTGAGGGCCGGCTCCGGCAGTACTTC. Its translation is CAWSRQGEGRLRQYF.

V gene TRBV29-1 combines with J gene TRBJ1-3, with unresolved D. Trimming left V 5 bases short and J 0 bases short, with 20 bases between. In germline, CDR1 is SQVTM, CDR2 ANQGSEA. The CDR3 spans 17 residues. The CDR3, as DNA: TGCAGCGTTAGGACCCGGGGAACCGTCGGCTCTGGAAACACCATATATTTT. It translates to CSVRTRGTVGSGNTIYF.

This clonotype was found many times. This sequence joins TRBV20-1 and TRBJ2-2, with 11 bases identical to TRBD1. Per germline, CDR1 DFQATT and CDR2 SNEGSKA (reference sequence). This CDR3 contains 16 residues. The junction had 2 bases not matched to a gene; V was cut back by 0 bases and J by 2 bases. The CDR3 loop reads CSARDRTGGNTGELFF. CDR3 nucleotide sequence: TGCAGTGCTAGAGATCGGACAGGGGGCAACACCGGGGAGCTGTTTTTT.

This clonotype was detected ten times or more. The CDR3 region is CASSLTSGTGELFF. For the CDR3, the DNA is TGCGCCAGCAGCTTAACTAGCGGGACCGGGGAGCTGTTTTTT. The rearrangement links TRBV5-1 to TRBJ2-2, with 9 bases that match TRBD2. The CDR3 totals 14 residues. Germline V gene data show CDR1 as SGHRS and CDR2 as YFSETQ. Losses at the gene ends were 2 bases for V and 5 bases for J; bases not matched to a gene: 1.

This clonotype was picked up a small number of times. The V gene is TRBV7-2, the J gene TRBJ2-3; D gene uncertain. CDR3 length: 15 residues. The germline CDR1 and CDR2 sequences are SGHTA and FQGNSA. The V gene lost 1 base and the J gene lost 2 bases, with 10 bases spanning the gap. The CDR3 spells CASSLGLLITDTQYF. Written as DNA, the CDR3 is TGTGCCAGCAGCTTAGGGCTCCTAATCACAGATACGCAGTATTTT.

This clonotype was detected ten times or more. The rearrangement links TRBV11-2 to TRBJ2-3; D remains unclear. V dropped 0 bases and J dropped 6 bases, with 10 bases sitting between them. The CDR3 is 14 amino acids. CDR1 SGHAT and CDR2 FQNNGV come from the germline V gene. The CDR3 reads CASSLDSQLDTQYF. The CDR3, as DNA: TGTGCCAGCAGCTTAGATTCCCAGCTGGATACGCAGTATTTT. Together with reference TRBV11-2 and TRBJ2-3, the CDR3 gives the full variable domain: EAGVAQSPRYKIIEKRQSVAFWCNPISGHATLYWYQQILGQGPKLLIQFQNNGVVDDSQLPKDRFSAERLKGVDSTLKIQPAKLEDSAVYLCASSLDSQLDTQYFGPGTRLTVL.

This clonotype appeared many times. As DNA, the CDR3 is TGTGCCAGCACCCAAGTTGGGCGCTCTGGGGCCAACGTCCTGACTTTC. It translates to CASTQVGRSGANVLTF. The chain links TRBV27 to TRBJ2-6; no reliable D call. This CDR3 is 16 amino acids long. Trimming removed 7 bases at V and 0 bases at J, with 13 bases between. Germline V gives CDR1 MNHEY, CDR2 SMNVEV (reference sequence). The variable domain in full, with the rest retrieved from reference TRBV27 and TRBJ2-6, is EAQVTQNPRYLITVTGKKLTVTCSQNMNHEYMSWYRQDPGLGLRQIYYSMNVEVTDKGDVPEGYKVSRKEKRNFPLILESPSPNQTSLYFCASTQVGRSGANVLTFGAGSRLTVL.

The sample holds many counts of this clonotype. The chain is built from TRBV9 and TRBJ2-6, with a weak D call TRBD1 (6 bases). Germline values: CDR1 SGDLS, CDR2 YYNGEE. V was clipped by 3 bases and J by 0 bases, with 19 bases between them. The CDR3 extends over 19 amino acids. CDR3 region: CASSGPGDRLYSGANVLTF. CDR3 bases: TGTGCCAGCAGCGGACCGGGTGACAGGCTGTACTCTGGGGCCAACGTCCTGACTTTC.

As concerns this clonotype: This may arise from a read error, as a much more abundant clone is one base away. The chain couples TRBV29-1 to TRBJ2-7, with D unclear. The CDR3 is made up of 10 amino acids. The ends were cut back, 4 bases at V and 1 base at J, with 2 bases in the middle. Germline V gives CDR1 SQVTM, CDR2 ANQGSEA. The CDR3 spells CSVVSYEQYF. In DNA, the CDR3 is TGCAGCGTTGTTTCCTACGAGCAGTACTTC.

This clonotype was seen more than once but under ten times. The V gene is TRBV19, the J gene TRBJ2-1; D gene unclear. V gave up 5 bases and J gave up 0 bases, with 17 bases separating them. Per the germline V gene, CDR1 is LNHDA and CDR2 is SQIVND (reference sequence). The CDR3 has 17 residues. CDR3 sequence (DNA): TGTGCCAGTAGTCAAAATATCAAGACAAGCTCCTACAATGAGCAGTTCTTC. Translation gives CASSQNIKTSSYNEQFF. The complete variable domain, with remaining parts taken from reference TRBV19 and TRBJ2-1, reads DGGITQSPKYLFRKEGQNVTLSCEQNLNHDAMYWYRQDPGQGLRLIYYSQIVNDFQKGDIAEGYSVSREKKESFPLTVTSAQKNPTAFYLCASSQNIKTSSYNEQFFGPGTRLTVL.